The present T cell receptor beta chain was sequenced within a study of cytomegalovirus exposure and HLA in healthy donors. Study results and caveats: Some TCR beta chains (more than 150 of them) were listed as cytomegalovirus-associated.

The donors belonged to the approximately 110-subject validation cohort, separate from the roughly 650-subject first cohort. On this clone itself: Its antigen is undetermined.

Sequencing was performed with immunoSEQ multiplex PCR; in TCRdb, only in-frame clones are kept and a portion is missing. This repertoire shows about 110,000 clones, roughly 88% found once; its top ten account for around 2.7%. The CDR3 consists of 18 residues. The V and J ends lost 3 bases and 0 bases, in that order; junction bases with no gene match: 10. Germline assignment: CDR1 SEHNR and CDR2 FQNEAQ (reference sequence). Sequences were obtained from PBMCs. The source is a woman in her late teens or twenties in good health and CMV-seronegative. The chain couples TRBV7-9 to TRBJ2-3; TRBD2 agrees at 9 bases. CDR3 bases: TGTGCCAGCAGCTTTTGGCGGGGGGGCCATCCTAGCACAGATACGCAGTATTTT. Protein sequence: CASSFWRGGHPSTDTQYF.